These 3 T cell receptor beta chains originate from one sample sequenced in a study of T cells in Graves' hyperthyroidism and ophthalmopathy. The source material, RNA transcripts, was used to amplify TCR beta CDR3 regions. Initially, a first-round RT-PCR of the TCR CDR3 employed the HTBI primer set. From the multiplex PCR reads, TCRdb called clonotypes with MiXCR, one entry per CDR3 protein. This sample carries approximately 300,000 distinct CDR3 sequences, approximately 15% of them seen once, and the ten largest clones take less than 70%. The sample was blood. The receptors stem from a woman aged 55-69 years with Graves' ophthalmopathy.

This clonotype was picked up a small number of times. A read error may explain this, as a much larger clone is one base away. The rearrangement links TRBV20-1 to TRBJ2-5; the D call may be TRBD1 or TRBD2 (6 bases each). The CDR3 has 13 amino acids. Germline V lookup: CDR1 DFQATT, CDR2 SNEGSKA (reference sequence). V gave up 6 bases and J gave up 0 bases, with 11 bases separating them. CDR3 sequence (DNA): TGCAGTGCCAGGCGGGACAACCAAGAGACCCAGTACTTC. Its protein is CSARRDNQETQYF.

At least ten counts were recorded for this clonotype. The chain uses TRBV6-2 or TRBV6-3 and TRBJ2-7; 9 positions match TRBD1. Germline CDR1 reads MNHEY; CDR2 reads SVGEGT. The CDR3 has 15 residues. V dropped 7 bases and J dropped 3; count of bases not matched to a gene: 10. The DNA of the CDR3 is TGTGCCAGCACCATGGGACAGGGCTACGTCTACGAGCAGTACTTC. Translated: CASTMGQGYVYEQYF.

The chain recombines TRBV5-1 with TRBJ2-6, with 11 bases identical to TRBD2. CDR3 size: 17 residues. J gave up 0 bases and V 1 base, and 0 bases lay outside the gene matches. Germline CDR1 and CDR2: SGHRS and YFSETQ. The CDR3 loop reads CASSLTSGGSGANVLTF. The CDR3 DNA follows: TGCGCCAGCAGCTTGACTAGCGGGGGCTCTGGGGCCAACGTCCTGACTTTC.